The source of this T cell receptor (beta chain) is a study of T-cell reconstitution after alpha-beta-depleted transplantation in children. Study findings and constraints: T-cell numbers and diversity one year post-transplant derived largely from freshly generated T cells. Diversity of TCRbeta at day 60 was high in some patients, arising from surviving recipient T cells and thymic progenitors. It was reported that alpha-beta T cells came from several hundred expanded graft clones (about two months after transplant).

The CDR3 totals 16 residues. The germline V and J ends were trimmed by 0 bases and 3 bases, with 12 bases remaining between them. The germline V gene encodes CDR1 SGDLS and CDR2 YYNGEE. This clonotype was recorded many times. Its antigen is not known. A library of TCRbeta sequences, prepared with unique molecular identifiers, was generated. One entry per CDR3 protein, called by TCRdb with MiXCR from the PCR reads. In the table there are roughly 300,000 distinct CDR3 sequences, 9.5% to 13% of which are singletons. The sample consisted of peripheral blood, taken 180 days after TCRalphabeta/CD19-depleted stem cell transplant. The chain links TRBV9 to TRBJ1-4; tentative D call: TRBD1 (6 bases). The sequence came from a male patient under 10 years old who had a stem cell transplant for chronic granulomatous disease, so the T cells may come from the graft donor. CDR3 in amino acids: CASSVGGQRPNEKLFF. The CDR3 DNA reads as TGTGCCAGCAGCGTAGGAGGACAGCGCCCTAATGAAAAACTGTTTTTT.